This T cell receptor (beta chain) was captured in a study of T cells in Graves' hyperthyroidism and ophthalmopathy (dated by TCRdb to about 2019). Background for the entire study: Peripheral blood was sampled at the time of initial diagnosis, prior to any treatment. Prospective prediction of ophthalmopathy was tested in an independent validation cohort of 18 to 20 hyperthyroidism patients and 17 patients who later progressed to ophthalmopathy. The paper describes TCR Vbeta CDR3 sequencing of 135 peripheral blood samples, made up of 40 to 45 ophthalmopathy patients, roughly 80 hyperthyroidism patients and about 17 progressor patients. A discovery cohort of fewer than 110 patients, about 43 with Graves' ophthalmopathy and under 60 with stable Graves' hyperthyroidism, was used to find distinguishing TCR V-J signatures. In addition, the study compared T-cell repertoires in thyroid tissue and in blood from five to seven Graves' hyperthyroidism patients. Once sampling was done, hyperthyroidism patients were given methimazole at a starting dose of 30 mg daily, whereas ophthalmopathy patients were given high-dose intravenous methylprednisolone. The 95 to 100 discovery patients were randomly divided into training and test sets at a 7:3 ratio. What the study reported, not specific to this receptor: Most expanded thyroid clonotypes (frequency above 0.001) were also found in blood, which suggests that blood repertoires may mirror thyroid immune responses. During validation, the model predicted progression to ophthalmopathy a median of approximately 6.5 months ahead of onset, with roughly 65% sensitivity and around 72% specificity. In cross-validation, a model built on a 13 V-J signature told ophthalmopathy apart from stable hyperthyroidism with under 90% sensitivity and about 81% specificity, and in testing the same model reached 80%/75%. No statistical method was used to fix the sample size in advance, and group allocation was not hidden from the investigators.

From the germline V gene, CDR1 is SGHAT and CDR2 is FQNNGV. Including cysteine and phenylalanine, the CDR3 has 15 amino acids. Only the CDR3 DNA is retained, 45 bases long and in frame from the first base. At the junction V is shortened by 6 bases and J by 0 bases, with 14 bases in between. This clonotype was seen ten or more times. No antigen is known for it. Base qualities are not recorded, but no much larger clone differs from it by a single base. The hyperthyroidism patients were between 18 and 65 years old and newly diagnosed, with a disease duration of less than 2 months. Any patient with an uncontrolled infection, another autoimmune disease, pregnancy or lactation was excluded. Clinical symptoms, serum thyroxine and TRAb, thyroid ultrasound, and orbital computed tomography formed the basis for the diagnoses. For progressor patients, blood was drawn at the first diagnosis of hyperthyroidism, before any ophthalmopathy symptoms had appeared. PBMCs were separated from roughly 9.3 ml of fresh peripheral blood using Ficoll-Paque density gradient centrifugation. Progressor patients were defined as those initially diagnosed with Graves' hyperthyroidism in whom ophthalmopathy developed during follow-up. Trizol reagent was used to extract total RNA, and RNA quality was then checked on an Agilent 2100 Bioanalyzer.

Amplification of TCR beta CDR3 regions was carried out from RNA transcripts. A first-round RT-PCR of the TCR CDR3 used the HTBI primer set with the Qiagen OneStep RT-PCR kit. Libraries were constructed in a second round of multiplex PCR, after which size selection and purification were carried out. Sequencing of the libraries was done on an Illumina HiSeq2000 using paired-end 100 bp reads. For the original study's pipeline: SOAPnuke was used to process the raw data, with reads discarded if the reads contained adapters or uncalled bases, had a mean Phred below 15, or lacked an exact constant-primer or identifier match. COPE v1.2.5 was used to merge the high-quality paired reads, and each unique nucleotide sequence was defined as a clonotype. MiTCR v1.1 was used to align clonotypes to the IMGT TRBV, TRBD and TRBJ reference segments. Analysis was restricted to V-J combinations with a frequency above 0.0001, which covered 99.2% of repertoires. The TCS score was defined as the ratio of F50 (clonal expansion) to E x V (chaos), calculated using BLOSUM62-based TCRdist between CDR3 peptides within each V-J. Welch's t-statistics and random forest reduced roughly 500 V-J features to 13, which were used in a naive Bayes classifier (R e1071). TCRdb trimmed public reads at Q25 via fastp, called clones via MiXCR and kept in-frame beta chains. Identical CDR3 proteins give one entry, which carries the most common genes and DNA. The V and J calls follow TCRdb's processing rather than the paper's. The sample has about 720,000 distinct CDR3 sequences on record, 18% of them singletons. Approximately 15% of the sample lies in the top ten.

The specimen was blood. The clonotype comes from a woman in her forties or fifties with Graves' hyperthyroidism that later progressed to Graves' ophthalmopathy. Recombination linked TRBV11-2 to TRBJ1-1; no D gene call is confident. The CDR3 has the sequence CASSMGRLMNTEAFF. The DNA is TGTGCCAGCAGTATGGGTCGTCTAATGAACACTGAAGCTTTCTTT. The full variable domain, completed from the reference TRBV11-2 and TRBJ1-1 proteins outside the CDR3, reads EAGVAQSPRYKIIEKRQSVAFWCNPISGHATLYWYQQILGQGPKLLIQFQNNGVVDDSQLPKDRFSAERLKGVDSTLKIQPAKLEDSAVYLCASSMGRLMNTEAFFGQGTRLTVV.